This is a list of T cell receptor beta chains from one sample in a study of blood T cell repertoires in COVID-19. The assay was immunoSEQ multiplex PCR, and TCRdb's table has in-frame clones only and misses some. This table has 400,000 or so clones, over 75% appearing once. Specimen: PBMCs or T cells enriched from blood (not recorded which). These TCRs come from a man aged 35 to 55 in a cohort exposed to, infected with or recovered from COVID-19 (not recorded which). CDR3s include the opening cysteine and the closing phenylalanine or tryptophan. The D gene is left open where the match is weak. Where a row states a size, it is once, few, many or the class of an expanded clone; other rows omit it.

v_call,j_call,d_call,clone_size,cdr3_aa,cdr3_nt
TRBV27,TRBJ2-5,TRBD2,-,CASSLSPSREAGIQETQYF,TGTGCCAGCAGTTTATCTCCTTCGAGGGAAGCGGGGATTCAAGAGACCCAGTACTTC
TRBV6-5,TRBJ2-2,-,few,CASSYSFTGSGELFF,TGTGCCAGCAGTTACTCCTTTACAGGGAGCGGGGAGCTGTTTTTT
TRBV7-8,TRBJ1-2,TRBD1,once,CASSHSGTGGPYGYTF,TGTGCCAGCAGCCACTCCGGGACAGGGGGCCCCTATGGCTACACCTTC
TRBV24-1,TRBJ1-5,-,once,CATKGVWGPEHF,TGTGCCACCAAGGGGGTGTGGGGTCCGGAGCATTTT
TRBV3-1/TRBV3-2,TRBJ1-1,-,once,CASSQAQANTEAFF,TGTGCCAGCAGCCAAGCCCAGGCGAACACTGAAGCTTTCTTT
TRBV18,TRBJ1-1,-,-,CASSPGAGNTEAFF,TGTGCCAGCTCACCAGGGGCCGGGAACACTGAAGCTTTCTTT
TRBV2,TRBJ2-1,TRBD2,-,CASSGLVQNNEQFF,TGTGCCAGCAGCGGACTAGTCCAAAACAATGAGCAGTTCTTC
TRBV2,TRBJ2-2,-,once,CASRAGPGELFF,TGTGCCAGCAGGGCAGGGCCCGGGGAGCTGTTTTTT
TRBV27,TRBJ2-3,TRBD2,-,CASSLSPSGRVADTQYF,TGTGCCAGCAGTTTATCCCCTAGCGGGAGGGTTGCAGATACGCAGTATTTT
TRBV25-1,TRBJ1-2,TRBD1,-,CASSRDSSYGYTF,TGTGCCAGCAGCCGGGACAGTAGTTATGGCTACACCTTC
TRBV2,TRBJ2-4,-,-,CASMQGMGLAKNIQYF,TGTGCCAGCATGCAGGGAATGGGCCTAGCCAAAAACATTCAGTACTTC
TRBV19,TRBJ2-2,-,few,CASMRQLNTGELFF,TGTGCCAGTATGCGACAGTTGAACACCGGGGAGCTGTTTTTT
TRBV11-2,TRBJ2-3,TRBD2,-,CASSLTSGRDTQYF,TGTGCCAGCAGTTTAACTAGCGGGAGAGATACGCAGTATTTT
TRBV7-9,TRBJ1-2,TRBD1,-,CASSQPGQGAEGYTF,TGTGCCAGCAGCCAGCCGGGACAGGGGGCTGAGGGCTACACCTTC
TRBV28,TRBJ1-1,-,-,CASSFFPGSNTEAFF,TGTGCCAGCAGTTTTTTTCCAGGATCGAACACTGAAGCTTTCTTT
TRBV29-1,TRBJ2-1,TRBD2,-,CSVGRTSENNEQFF,TGCAGCGTTGGGAGGACTAGCGAAAACAATGAGCAGTTCTTC
TRBV28,TRBJ2-1,-,-,CASRRTYNEQFF,TGTGCCAGCAGGCGAACCTACAATGAGCAGTTCTTC
TRBV7-9,TRBJ1-2,TRBD1,-,CASSLANLGQGENTF,TGTGCCAGCAGCTTAGCCAACCTGGGACAGGGGGAAAACACCTTC
TRBV20-1,TRBJ1-6,-,-,CSASKRDTSPLHF,TGCAGTGCTAGTAAACGGGACACTTCACCCCTCCACTTT
TRBV9,TRBJ2-5,TRBD2,-,CASSVRSGSGWETQYF,TGTGCCAGCAGCGTAAGGAGCGGGAGTGGTTGGGAGACCCAGTACTTC
TRBV25-1,TRBJ1-1,-,-,CASSGPGDTEAFF,TGTGCCAGCAGTGGCCCCGGTGACACTGAAGCTTTCTTT
TRBV3-1/TRBV3-2,TRBJ1-1,-,-,CASSLGGGASRAFF,TGTGCCAGCAGCCTTGGGGGAGGGGCGTCTCGGGCTTTCTTT
TRBV2,TRBJ1-6,TRBD1,-,CASSEVQDRRSPLHF,TGTGCCAGCAGTGAAGTGCAGGACAGGCGTTCACCCCTCCACTTT
TRBV18,TRBJ2-5,TRBD1,-,CASSPGQGQETQYF,TGTGCCAGCTCACCGGGACAGGGGCAAGAGACCCAGTACTTC
TRBV18,TRBJ1-1,TRBD1,-,CASSEGQGMMNTEAFF,TGTGCCAGCTCCGAGGGACAGGGCATGATGAACACTGAAGCTTTCTTT
TRBV18,TRBJ2-7,TRBD1,-,CASSRTGTYEQYF,TGTGCCAGCTCACGGACAGGGACCTACGAGCAGTACTTC
TRBV7-2,TRBJ1-1,TRBD1,-,CASSPRQGAAEAFF,TGTGCCAGCAGCCCTAGACAGGGGGCGGCTGAAGCTTTCTTT
TRBV2,TRBJ1-5,-,-,CASVASYSNQPQHF,TGTGCCAGCGTGGCCTCATATAGCAATCAGCCCCAGCATTTT
TRBV5-1,TRBJ2-7,-,-,CASSSVTPHYEQYF,TGCGCCAGCAGCTCTGTGACACCACACTACGAGCAGTACTTC
TRBV7-3,TRBJ2-1,TRBD2,once,CASSLPGGGNNEQFF,TGTGCCAGCAGCTTACCGGGCGGGGGTAACAATGAGCAGTTCTTC
TRBV10-1,TRBJ2-1,-,once,CASGVVHNEQFF,TGCGCCAGTGGAGTGGTCCACAATGAGCAGTTCTTC
TRBV5-8,TRBJ2-1,TRBD2,-,CASSLSGRRYNEQFF,TGTGCCAGCAGTCTTAGCGGGAGACGGTACAATGAGCAGTTCTTC
TRBV5-6,TRBJ1-4,TRBD1,-,CASSFGQGELFF,TGTGCCAGCAGCTTTGGACAGGGCGAACTGTTTTTT
TRBV14,TRBJ1-3,-,-,CASSQGALARNTIYF,TGTGCCAGCAGCCAAGGCGCACTTGCAAGAAACACCATATATTTT
TRBV19,TRBJ1-2,-,-,CASSGRRSPHGYTF,TGTGCCAGTAGTGGGCGCCGCTCACCCCATGGCTACACCTTC
TRBV2,TRBJ2-6,-,once,CASSRARDIYSGANVLTF,TGTGCCAGCAGCCGGGCCCGGGACATATACTCTGGGGCCAACGTCCTGACTTTC
TRBV19,TRBJ2-7,TRBD2,-,CASRTSGSSYEQYF,TGTGCCAGTAGGACTAGCGGGAGCTCCTACGAGCAGTACTTC
TRBV18,TRBJ1-1,-,-,CASLTAPLRNTEAFF,TGTGCCAGCTTGACTGCACCATTAAGAAACACTGAAGCTTTCTTT
TRBV5-1,TRBJ2-7,TRBD1,-,CASARDRVEQYF,TGCGCCAGCGCCCGGGACAGGGTCGAGCAGTACTTC
TRBV2,TRBJ2-1,TRBD1,-,CASSRRMGQGANEQFF,TGTGCCAGCAGTCGACGGATGGGACAGGGGGCAAATGAGCAGTTCTTC
TRBV19,TRBJ1-5,-,-,CASSIEGGSSNQPQHF,TGTGCCAGTAGTATAGAGGGGGGGAGCAGCAATCAGCCCCAGCATTTT
TRBV9,TRBJ2-2,TRBD2,-,CASSERELGTGELFF,TGTGCCAGCAGCGAGCGGGAGTTGGGCACCGGGGAGCTGTTTTTT
TRBV6-1,TRBJ2-1,-,few,CASSELAGPQFF,TGTGCCAGCAGTGAATTGGCGGGGCCCCAGTTCTTC
TRBV19,TRBJ2-1,TRBD2,-,CAKLERGESYNEQFF,TGTGCCAAATTAGAACGGGGGGAATCCTACAATGAGCAGTTCTTC
TRBV30,TRBJ1-5,TRBD1,-,CACDRAGQPQHF,TGTGCCTGCGACAGGGCTGGTCAGCCCCAGCATTTT